This T cell receptor beta chain was captured in a study of cytomegalovirus exposure and HLA in healthy donors. The CDR3 spans 16 residues. Germline V lookup: CDR1 SGHTA, CDR2 FQGNSA. V lost 3 bases and J 4 bases, leaving 15 bases between the germline ends. Here immunoSEQ multiplex PCR was the method, and the copy in TCRdb shows in-frame clones only, minus some. The sample shows tens of thousands of clones, roughly 93% of them seen only once. The chain combines TRBV7-2 with TRBJ2-2; D is undetermined. This clonotype was sampled from a woman in her twenties or thirties in good health and CMV-seronegative. The sample consisted of PBMCs. The CDR3 sequence is CASSFPESRLTGELFF. The CDR3 bases are TGTGCCAGCAGCTTCCCTGAGTCGCGGCTCACCGGGGAGCTGTTTTTT.